Below are 23 T cell receptor beta chains sequenced from a single sample in a study of cytomegalovirus exposure and HLA in healthy donors. PCR employed 60 Vbeta and 13 Jbeta primers. The method was immunoSEQ multiplex PCR; TCRdb's version includes in-frame clones alone and lacks a portion of them. The sample records 120,000 to 150,000 clones, less than 65% being singletons. The sequenced sample was PBMCs. Receptors were obtained from a woman aged 25 to 39 in good health and CMV-seropositive.

This rearrangement joins TRBV27 to TRBJ2-7; tentative D call: TRBD1 (6 bases). This CDR3 has 14 residues. Trimming pared 6 bases from V and 3 bases from J, leaving 15 bases between. Germline V lookup: CDR1 MNHEY, CDR2 SMNVEV (reference sequence). CDR3 residues: CASSSRQDRYEQYF. CDR3 in DNA: TGTGCCAGCAGCTCTCGACAGGATCGCTACGAGCAGTACTTC.

The chain is built from TRBV6-6 and TRBJ2-3; 7 bases agree with TRBD2. Germline CDR1 reads MNHNY; CDR2 reads SVGAGI (reference sequence). Trimming removed 1 base from V and 2 bases from J; junction bases left unmatched: 6. The CDR3 spans 16 residues. This chain's CDR3 is CASSYYPAGATDTQYF. The CDR3 DNA reads TGTGCCAGCAGTTACTACCCGGCGGGAGCCACAGATACGCAGTATTTT.

V usage is TRBV2 and J usage is TRBJ1-2; 10 bases line up with TRBD1. V gave up 4 bases and J gave up 8 bases; unmatched junction bases: 7. This CDR3 spans 14 amino acids. The germline CDR1 and CDR2 sequences are SNHLY and FYNNEI. For the CDR3, the DNA is TGTGCCAGCAGTGGACGACAGGGGGCGCGGGGCTACACCTTC. Its translation: CASSGRQGARGYTF.

The chain employs TRBV11-2 and TRBJ1-1; the match to TRBD1 covers 7 bases. Germline CDR1 SGHAT, CDR2 FQNNGV. V shed 2 bases, J shed 5 bases, and the junction held 8 bases outside the gene matches. The CDR3 sequence is 15 residues long. DNA of the CDR3: TGTGCCAGCAGCTTATTTACAGGGGCGAGAACTGAAGCTTTCTTT. It codes for CASSLFTGARTEAFF.

V is TRBV7-8 and J is TRBJ2-1; 7 bases agree with TRBD2. V gave up 2 bases and J gave up 5 bases; unmatched junction bases: 6. CDR3 length: 15 amino acids. The germline gives CDR1 SGHVS, CDR2 FQNEAQ. CDR3 bases: TGTGCCAGCAGCTTAAGAGCGGGACTACACAATGAGCAGTTCTTC. This codes for CASSLRAGLHNEQFF.

The chain has TRBV27 and TRBJ1-2; D possibly corresponds to TRBD1 (5 bases). Germline V gene sequence: CDR1 MNHEY, CDR2 SMNVEV (reference sequence). CDR3 length equals 15 residues. V was clipped by 6 bases and J by 0 bases, with 14 bases between them. CDR3 sequence reads: CASSPRGTTNYGYTF. The CDR3 nucleotides read TGTGCCAGCAGCCCAAGGGGAACAACTAACTATGGCTACACCTTC.

CDR3 DNA: TGTGCCAGCAGCCAGTACCGGGTCCTAGCCAAAAACATTCAGTACTTC. It codes for CASSQYRVLAKNIQYF. The chain is built from TRBV4-2 and TRBJ2-4; D remains ambiguous. CDR1 LGHNA and CDR2 YNFKEQ come from the germline V gene. V lost 3 bases and J lost 0, with 12 bases in between. This CDR3 contains 16 residues.

The gene calls are TRBV6-6 and TRBJ2-3, with TRBD2 matching over 9 bases. With 5 bases clipped from V and 6 bases from J, the junction kept 12 bases outside the gene matches. CDR1 is MNHNY, CDR2 SVGAGI, per germline (reference sequence). The CDR3 loop spans 16 amino acids. CDR3 protein: CASSRQGGGAVDTQYF. The CDR3 nucleotides read TGTGCCAGCAGTCGTCAAGGCGGGGGGGCCGTTGATACGCAGTATTTT.

The chain links TRBV4-2 to TRBJ1-5, with D possibly matching TRBD1 (6 bases). V gave up 0 bases and J gave up 5 bases, with 14 bases separating them. CDR3 length: 16 residues. Germline lookup yields CDR1 LGHNA and CDR2 YNFKEQ. CDR3 nucleotide sequence: TGTGCCAGCAGCCAAGAATGGGGGACAAGCTATCAGCCCCAGCATTTT. Translation gives CASSQEWGTSYQPQHF.

The rearrangement uses TRBV30 and TRBJ2-2; 7 positions match TRBD1. CDR1 is GTSNPN and CDR2 is SVGIG in the germline V gene (reference sequence). V shed 4 bases and J 0 bases; nucleotides not matched to a gene: 5. The CDR3 is 15 residues long. Here the CDR3 reads CAWTKTGSNTGELFF. CDR3 DNA: TGTGCCTGGACCAAGACAGGGTCGAACACCGGGGAGCTGTTTTTT.

V usage is TRBV4-1 and J usage is TRBJ2-7, with 11 bases aligning to TRBD2. Germline loops: CDR1 MGHRA, CDR2 YSYEKL. The V and J ends lost 3 bases and 4 bases, in that order; junction bases with no gene match: 5. There are 15 residues in the CDR3. CDR3 in amino acids: CASSQPTSGKYEQYF. In DNA form, the CDR3 reads TGCGCCAGCAGCCAGCCGACTAGCGGGAAATACGAGCAGTACTTC.

This chain uses TRBV2 with TRBJ2-3; 8 bases align to TRBD1. The length of the CDR3 is 17 residues. Germline loops: CDR1 SNHLY, CDR2 FYNNEI. V was pared by 6 bases and J by 0 bases, with 11 bases of the junction left unmatched. CDR3 sequence: CASRNYRGDSSTDTQYF. The CDR3 nucleotides are TGTGCCAGCAGGAATTACAGGGGGGACTCTAGCACAGATACGCAGTATTTT.

V and J are TRBV5-5 and TRBJ1-5, with D possibly being TRBD1 (6 bases). The length of the CDR3 is 16 residues. CDR1 is SGHKS and CDR2 is YYEKEE in the germline V gene (reference sequence). Trimming shortened V by 0 bases and J by 4 bases, and 14 bases separated the two germline ends. CDR3 bases: TGTGCCAGCAGCTTGGGATGGGGGCAGGGGAATCAGCCCCAGCATTTT. Translation: CASSLGWGQGNQPQHF.

This clone has a handful of counts. This sequence joins TRBV10-3 and TRBJ1-5, with 12 bases that match TRBD1. CDR3 size: 16 residues. Germline lookup yields CDR1 ENHRY and CDR2 SYGVKD. Trimming removed 6 bases from V and 4 bases from J; junction bases left unmatched: 7. This CDR3 reads CAIRPGQGASNQPQHF. CDR3 DNA: TGTGCCATCAGACCGGGACAGGGGGCTAGTAATCAGCCCCAGCATTTT.

The V call is TRBV19, the J call TRBJ2-5, with D perhaps matching TRBD1 (6 bases). This CDR3 spans 15 amino acids. Germline-derived CDR1 and CDR2 are LNHDA and SQIVND (reference sequence). V was shortened by 2 bases and J by 0 bases, with 10 bases between the two germline ends. The CDR3 protein is CASSIWQGNQETQYF. The CDR3 nucleotides read TGTGCCAGTAGTATATGGCAGGGGAACCAAGAGACCCAGTACTTC.

The V and J genes are TRBV4-1 and TRBJ1-2; 8 bases fit TRBD1. Looked up from germline, CDR1 is MGHRA and CDR2 is YSYEKL. The CDR3 is made up of 14 amino acids. Germline trimming cut 0 bases from V and 8 bases from J; bases unmatched to any gene: 5. The CDR3 DNA is TGCGCCAGCAGCCAAGATCACAGGGGGTACGGCTACACCTTC. Protein: CASSQDHRGYGYTF.

J is TRBJ2-2 and V is TRBV9, with TRBD1 identical over 10 bases. Germline V CDR1 and CDR2: SGDLS, YYNGEE. The CDR3 is 17 amino acids. With V trimmed by 0 bases and J by 1 base, 3 bases remained unmatched. The CDR3 loop is CASSVARDRGNTGELFF. The CDR3, as DNA: TGTGCCAGCAGCGTAGCTAGGGACAGGGGGAACACCGGGGAGCTGTTTTTT.

The chain recombines TRBV4-2 with TRBJ1-4; no clear D gene. V shed 2 bases and J shed 3 bases, with 10 bases lying between them. Germline lookup yields CDR1 LGHNA and CDR2 YNFKEQ. The CDR3 consists of 15 residues. The CDR3 DNA sequence: TGTGCCAGCAGCCAAAATTATTTTGCTAATGAAAAACTGTTTTTT. Its protein product is CASSQNYFANEKLFF.

This clone has a handful of counts. The genes are TRBV10-1 and TRBJ2-1; D is perhaps TRBD1 (5 bases). The CDR3 is 15 residues long. From germline, CDR1 is WNHNN and CDR2 SYGVQD (reference sequence). V lost 1 base and J 4 bases, leaving 11 bases between the germline ends. The CDR3 spells CASSEFGQGYNEQFF. For the CDR3, the DNA is TGCGCCAGCAGTGAGTTCGGGCAGGGATACAATGAGCAGTTCTTC.

The V gene is TRBV28, the J gene TRBJ2-5; 8 bases match TRBD2. The CDR3 runs to 16 residues. Germline V gene lookup returns CDR1 MDHEN and CDR2 SYDVKM. Trimming cost V 3 bases and J 7 bases; bases outside gene matches: 13. The CDR3 coding sequence is TGTGCCAGCAGTTTTACCGGGGGGGGGCGCTCCGGGACCCAGTACTTC. As protein: CASSFTGGGRSGTQYF.

The genes are TRBV18 and TRBJ1-1, with TRBD1 matching 9 bases. The CDR3 length is 17 residues. CDR1 and CDR2 from the germline V gene are KGHSH and LQKENI. V trimming: 2 bases; J trimming: 1 base; junction bases outside the gene matches: 8. The CDR3 DNA is TGTGCCAGCTCACCATGGGTGGACAGGGGTCAGAACACTGAAGCTTTCTTT. This codes for CASSPWVDRGQNTEAFF. The full variable domain, completed using reference TRBV18 and TRBJ1-1, is NAGVMQNPRHLVRRRGQEARLRCSPMKGHSHVYWYRQLPEEGLKFMVYLQKENIIDESGMPKERFSAEFPKEGPSILRIQQVVRGDSAAYFCASSPWVDRGQNTEAFFGQGTRLTVV.

The V gene is TRBV10-2, the J gene TRBJ2-2; the match to TRBD2 covers 7 bases. The CDR3 spans 16 residues. Trimming at V came to 7 bases and at J to 1 base, leaving 9 bases not matched to a gene. Germline loops: CDR1 WSHSY, CDR2 SAAADI. The CDR3 is CASNVRSSGNTGELFF. The CDR3 coding sequence is TGCGCCAGCAATGTAAGGTCTAGCGGGAACACCGGGGAGCTGTTTTTT.

This clone was seen more than once but under ten times. The V gene is TRBV5-5, the J gene TRBJ2-5; weak D call: TRBD2 (5 bases). Germline assignment: CDR1 SGHKS and CDR2 YYEKEE (reference sequence). The ends were cut back, 0 bases at V and 2 bases at J, with 8 bases in the middle. This CDR3 has 14 amino acids. The CDR3 here is CASSLVQRQETQYF. The CDR3 DNA reads TGTGCCAGCAGCTTGGTCCAGCGGCAAGAGACCCAGTACTTC.